A few counts support the clone carrying this TCR beta chain. This sample was taken from a study of metastatic and nonmetastatic thyroid tumors. The CDR3 extends over 14 amino acids. V dropped 7 bases and J dropped 0 bases, with 10 bases sitting between them. CDR1 and CDR2 (germline): LNHDA, SQIVND (reference sequence). TCRdb reassembled clones from the PCR reads with MiXCR. The sample has approximately 11,000 clones; 28% are singletons. No patient had received any treatment before thyroid surgery. The V gene is TRBV19, the J gene TRBJ2-1; D is uncertain. The receptor was derived from a male donor with papillary thyroid cancer or a benign thyroid nodule (not recorded which). Some clones in this sample may be carry-over from other donors' samples. Material for sequencing was tumor tissue. CDR3 loop: CASKATHSYNEQFF. The CDR3 nucleotides read TGTGCCAGTAAGGCGACACACTCCTACAATGAGCAGTTCTTC.